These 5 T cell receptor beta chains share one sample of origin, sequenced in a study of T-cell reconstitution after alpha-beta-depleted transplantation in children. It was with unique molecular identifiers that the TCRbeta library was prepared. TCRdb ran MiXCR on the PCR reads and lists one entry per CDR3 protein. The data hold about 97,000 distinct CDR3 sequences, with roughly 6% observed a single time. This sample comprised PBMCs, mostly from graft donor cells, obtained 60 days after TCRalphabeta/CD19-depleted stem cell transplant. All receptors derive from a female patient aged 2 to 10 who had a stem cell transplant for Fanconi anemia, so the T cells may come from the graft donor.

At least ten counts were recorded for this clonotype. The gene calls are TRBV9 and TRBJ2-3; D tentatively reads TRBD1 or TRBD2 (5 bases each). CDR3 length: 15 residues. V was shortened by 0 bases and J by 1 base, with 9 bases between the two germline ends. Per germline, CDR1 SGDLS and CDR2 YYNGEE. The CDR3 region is CASSVGGIGTDTQYF. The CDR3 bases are TGTGCCAGCAGCGTAGGGGGGATTGGCACAGATACGCAGTATTTT.

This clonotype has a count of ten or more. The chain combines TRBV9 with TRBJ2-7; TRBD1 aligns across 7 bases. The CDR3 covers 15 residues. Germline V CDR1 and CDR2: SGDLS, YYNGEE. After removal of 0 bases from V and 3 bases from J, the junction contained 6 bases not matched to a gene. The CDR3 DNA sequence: TGTGCCAGCAGCGTAGGAAGGGACAGCGGCTACGAGCAGTACTTC. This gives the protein CASSVGRDSGYEQYF.

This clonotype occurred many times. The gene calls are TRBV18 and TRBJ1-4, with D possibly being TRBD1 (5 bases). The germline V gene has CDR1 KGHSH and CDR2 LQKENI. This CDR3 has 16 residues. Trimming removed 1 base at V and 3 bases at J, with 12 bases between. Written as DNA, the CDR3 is TGTGCCAGCTCACCACTTCGTCAAGGGGCTAATGAAAAACTGTTTTTT. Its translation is CASSPLRQGANEKLFF.

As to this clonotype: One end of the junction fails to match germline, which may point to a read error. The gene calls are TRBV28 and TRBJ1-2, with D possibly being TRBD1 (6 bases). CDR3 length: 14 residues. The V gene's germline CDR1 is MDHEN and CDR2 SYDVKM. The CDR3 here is CASSSADSPWIIRF. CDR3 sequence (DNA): TGTGCCAGCAGTTCCGCGGACAGTCCTTGGATTATTCGTTTC.

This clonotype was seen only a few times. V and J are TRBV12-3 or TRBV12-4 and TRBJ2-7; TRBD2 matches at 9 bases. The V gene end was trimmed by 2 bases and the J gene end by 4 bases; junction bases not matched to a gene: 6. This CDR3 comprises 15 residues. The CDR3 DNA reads TGTGCCAGCAGTTTACCCGATGGACTAGCGTACGAGCAGTACTTC. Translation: CASSLPDGLAYEQYF.